This note documents a single T cell receptor (beta chain) sequence. Its specific antigen is unknown. Base qualities are missing; no much larger clone stands one base away. The data are from a study of shared clonotypes between healthy human individuals (dated by TCRdb to the early 2020s). Describing the broader study: A few men and two women, aged 18 to 49 years, made up the cohort. For each donor, CD4 naive and CD4 memory were each run on three plates, CD8 naive on two plates, and CD8 memory on one plate. To estimate repertoire size and how much clonotypes are shared between individuals, the study performed deep sequencing of blood TCR repertoires from roughly five healthy adults. Different laboratories and diverse techniques were used to prepare libraries and sequence TCR repertoires, to increase sequencing depth and limit assay-specific biases. Each donor's leukapheresis produced roughly between roughly 0.85 and 10 billion PBMCs.

CD8 naive samples were obtained by positive selection for CCR7 among CD45RO-negative cells, yielding a CD45RA+CCR7+ population from which TemRA cells were excluded. The donors were healthy, HIV-negative adults with no recently reported acute infections or vaccinations. Every donor was a Caucasian adult living in Nashville, Tennessee, USA. Blood was obtained by leukapheresis, after which PBMCs were separated by Ficoll-Histopaque density gradient centrifugation and cryopreserved in liquid nitrogen vapor phase. Analytical flow cytometry was used to check the purity and quantity of every magnetically sorted T cell population. Genomic DNA was isolated from each sorted fraction and quantified by UV absorbance on a Nanodrop 2000c. Using the deep immunoSEQ assay, TCR CDR3 regions were amplified from genomic DNA by multiplex PCR. Extracted genomic DNA from each cell subset was spread evenly across all wells of several immunoSEQ 96-well plates, with each plate serving as a replicate. Each replicate PCR for sorted subsets received 150 to 250 ng genomic DNA, equal to roughly 30,000 T cell genomes. The purified libraries were quantified using a Qubit 3.0 fluorometer, sized with a Bioanalyzer 2100, and then quantified again using the KAPA Library Quantification kit. Each immunoSEQ 96-well plate was sequenced on its own single-read 150-cycle Illumina NextSeq 550 flow cell. In the original analysis: Because only junctional sequences without quality scores were contained in the immunoSEQ output, filtering matching that applied to full-length reads could not be performed. To assign V/J genes and CDR3, sequences were annotated using PyIR, a Python wrapper for IgBLAST v1.9, with IMGT germline references. Reads were removed for weak V/J assignments (E-value above 1e-6), missing CDR3, stop codons, out-of-frame junctions, or ambiguous translated residues. V3J clonotypes were defined by identical inferred V gene, J gene, and CDR3 amino acid sequence. To compute the percentage overlap between repertoires, the number of shared unique clonotypes was divided by the size of the smaller repertoire. RTK rarefaction, the Chao1 estimator, and Recon v2.1 estimates of unobserved clonotypes were used to assess repertoire richness. Generation probabilities were computed with OLGA for all TCRbeta clonotypes obtained by the gDNA method from several donors. TCRdb's version of the immuneACCESS table is confined to in-frame rearrangements and falls short of the full clone set. An unresolved V gene accounts for under half of the shortfall where checked; the remainder is of unknown origin. The DNA was the basis for D and trimming; V, J and clone size are from that table. This sample lists 2 million to 2.5 million clones; approximately 95% were detected once. In total, the top ten clones hold around 1.1% of the sample.

V is clipped by 5 bases and J by 4 bases, and the sequence between their germline boundaries is 15 bases long. The CDR3 numbers 14 residues from cysteine through phenylalanine. The entry retains the CDR3 DNA only, 42 bases that are in frame from base 1. Per the germline V gene, MNHEY is the CDR1 and SVGAGI is the CDR2. Findings and caveats that apply to the study as a whole: Sampling was restricted to blood, and TCR repertoires in tissue are likely to differ from TCR repertoires in blood. Rarefaction of sorted-subset datasets indicated incomplete sequencing despite the large sequencing depth. Pairwise subsampling indicated that sequencing depth was expected to affect the degree of clonotype sharing among donors. Because the study included only a small number of donors, the genetic and exposure-history diversity represented was limited. Across several donors, approximately 5% of naive CD4, around 3.3% of naive CD8, about 2.3% of memory CD4, and under 0.45% of memory CD8 clonotypes were shared. Compared with non-shared clonotypes, the clonotypes found in all four sorted-subset donors had higher generation probabilities. Naive subsets generally had larger estimated clonotype richness than memory subsets.

Sequencing input: naive CD8+ T cells sorted from blood. The cell subset or site label corresponds to: CD45RA+CCR7+. This sequence was found in a man aged 18 to 29 in good health. This sequence uses TRBV6-5 and TRBJ2-7; 7 matching bases give a weak D call of TRBD2. The CDR3 protein: CASSEGGRGYEQYF. The bases read TGTGCCAGCAGTGAGGGGGGGAGGGGTTACGAGCAGTACTTC.